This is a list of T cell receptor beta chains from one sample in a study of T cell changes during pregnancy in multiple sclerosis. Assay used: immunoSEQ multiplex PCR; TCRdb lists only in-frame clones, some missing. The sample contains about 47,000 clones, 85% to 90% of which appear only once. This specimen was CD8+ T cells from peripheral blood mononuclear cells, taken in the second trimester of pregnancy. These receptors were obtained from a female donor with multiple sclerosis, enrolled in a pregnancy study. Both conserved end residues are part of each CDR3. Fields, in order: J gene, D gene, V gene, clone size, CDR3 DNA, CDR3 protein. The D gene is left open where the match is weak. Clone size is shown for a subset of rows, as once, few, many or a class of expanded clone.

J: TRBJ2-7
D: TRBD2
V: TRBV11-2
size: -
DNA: TGTGCCAGCAGCTTACACCAAAAGCGGGGGAGCTCCTACGAGCAGTACTTC
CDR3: CASSLHQKRGSSYEQYF

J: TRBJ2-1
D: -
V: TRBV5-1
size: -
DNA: TGCGCCTCCCAGGGGGGTAGAGGTGAGCAGTTCTTC
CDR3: CASQGGRGEQFF

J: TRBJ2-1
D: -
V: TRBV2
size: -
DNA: TGTGCCAGCAGTGATGAGGGGGAAACATACAATGAGCAGTTCTTC
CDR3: CASSDEGETYNEQFF

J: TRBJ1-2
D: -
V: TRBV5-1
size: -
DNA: TGCGCCAGCAGGCAGCCGGGGGACTATGGCTACACCTTC
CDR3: CASRQPGDYGYTF

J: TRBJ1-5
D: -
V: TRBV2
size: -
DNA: TGTGCCAGCAGTGAATATCGGGGGGGGTACAATCAGCCCCAGCATTTT
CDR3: CASSEYRGGYNQPQHF

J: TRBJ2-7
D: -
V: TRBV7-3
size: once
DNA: TGTGCCAGCAGCCCCACTAGTTTCGACGAGCAGTACTTC
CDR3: CASSPTSFDEQYF

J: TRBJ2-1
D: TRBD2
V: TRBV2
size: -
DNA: TGTGCCAGCAGGGTGGGGCGGGGGGGTTACTACAATGAGCAGTTCTTC
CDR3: CASRVGRGGYYNEQFF

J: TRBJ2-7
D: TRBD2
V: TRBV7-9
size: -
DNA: TGTGCCAGTGGAGTGGGGACTAGCGTTTCCTACGAGCAGTACTTC
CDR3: CASGVGTSVSYEQYF

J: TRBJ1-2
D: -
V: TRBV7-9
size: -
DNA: TGTGCCAGCAGCTCCTCCCTCGGGTTCCAGCGCTATGGCTACACCTTC
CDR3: CASSSSLGFQRYGYTF

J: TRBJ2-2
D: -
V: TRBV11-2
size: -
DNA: TGTGCCAGCAGCATCGACAGGAACACCGGGGAGCTGTTTTTT
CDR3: CASSIDRNTGELFF

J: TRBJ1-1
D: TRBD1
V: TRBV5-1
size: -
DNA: TGCGCCAGCAGCCCGGGGACAGGGGCGAACACTGAAGCTTTCTTT
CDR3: CASSPGTGANTEAFF

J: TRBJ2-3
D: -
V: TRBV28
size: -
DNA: TGTGCCAGCAGTTTAGTGCGGCAACCCACCACAGATACGCAGTATTTT
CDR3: CASSLVRQPTTDTQYF

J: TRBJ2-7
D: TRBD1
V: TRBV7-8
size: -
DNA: TGTGCCAGCACAGGGAGGGACAGGGTGGCCTACGAGCAGTACTTC
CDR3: CASTGRDRVAYEQYF

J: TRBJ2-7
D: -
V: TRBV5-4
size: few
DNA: TGTGCCAGCAGCGCGTTCGGACAGAGTCGGCACGAGCAGTACTTC
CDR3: CASSAFGQSRHEQYF

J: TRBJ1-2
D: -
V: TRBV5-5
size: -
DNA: TGTGCCAGCAGCTCCCGCAGATCCTATGGCTACACCTTC
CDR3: CASSSRRSYGYTF

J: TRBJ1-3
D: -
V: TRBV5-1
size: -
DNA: TGCGCCAGCAGGGAGGGAGGAACGGGAAACACCATATATTTT
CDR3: CASREGGTGNTIYF

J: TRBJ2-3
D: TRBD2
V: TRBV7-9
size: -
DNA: TGTGCCAGCAGTCCCTCGGAGGCGGGGAGGGACACAGATACGCAGTATTTT
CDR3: CASSPSEAGRDTDTQYF

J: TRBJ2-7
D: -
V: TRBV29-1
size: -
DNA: TGCAGCGTTGCTTTAACAGCCTACGAGCAGTACTTC
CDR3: CSVALTAYEQYF

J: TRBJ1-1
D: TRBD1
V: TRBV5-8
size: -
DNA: TGTGCCAGCAGCTTTCGGGGGACAGGGAGGGTCCCTGAAGCTTTCTTT
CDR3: CASSFRGTGRVPEAFF

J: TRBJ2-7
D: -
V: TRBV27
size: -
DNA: TGTGCCAGCAGTTTGTGGAGCGGACCAAGCTCCTACGAGCAGTACTTC
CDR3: CASSLWSGPSSYEQYF

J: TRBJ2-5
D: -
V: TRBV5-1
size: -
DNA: TGCGCCAGCAGCGCGGGGATTACCTCACCCCAAGAGACCCAGTACTTC
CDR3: CASSAGITSPQETQYF

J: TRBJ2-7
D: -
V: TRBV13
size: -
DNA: TGTGCCAGCAGCTTAGGAGTCAGGTCCTACGAGCAGTACTTC
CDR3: CASSLGVRSYEQYF

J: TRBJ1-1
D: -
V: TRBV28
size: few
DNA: TGTGCCAGCAGTTTTACGTCCCAGAATGAAGCTTTCTTT
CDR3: CASSFTSQNEAFF

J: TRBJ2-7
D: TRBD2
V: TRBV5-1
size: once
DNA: TGCGCCAGCGGCGGGCGGGGGGGCGTCTACGAGCAGTACTTC
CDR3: CASGGRGGVYEQYF

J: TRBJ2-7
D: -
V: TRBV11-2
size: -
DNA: TGTGCCAGCAGCTTAGTGTTTGGGGGCGCGTACGAGCAGTACTTC
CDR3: CASSLVFGGAYEQYF

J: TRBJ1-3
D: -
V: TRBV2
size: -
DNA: TGTGCCAGCAGTGAAGTCCAGGCCCACACCATATATTTT
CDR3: CASSEVQAHTIYF

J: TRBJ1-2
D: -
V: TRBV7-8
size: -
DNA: TGTGCCAGCAGCTTAAGGGCTGGGGCATCCTATGGCTACACCTTC
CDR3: CASSLRAGASYGYTF

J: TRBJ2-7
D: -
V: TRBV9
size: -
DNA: TGTGCCAGCAGCGCGGGGAGCGCGTCCTACGAGCAGTACTTC
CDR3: CASSAGSASYEQYF

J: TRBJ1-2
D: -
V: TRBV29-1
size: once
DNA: TGCAGCGCTATAACACAGGGTAGGGACTATGGCTACACCTTC
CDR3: CSAITQGRDYGYTF

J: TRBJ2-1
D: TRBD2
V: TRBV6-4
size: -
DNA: TGTGCCAGCAGTGACTCTCCCAGCGGGGGGGCAAATGAGCAGTTCTTC
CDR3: CASSDSPSGGANEQFF

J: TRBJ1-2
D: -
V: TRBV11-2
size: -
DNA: TGTGCCAGCAGCTTAGACGTCGTCGGTTTCGTTGGCTACACCTTC
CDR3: CASSLDVVGFVGYTF

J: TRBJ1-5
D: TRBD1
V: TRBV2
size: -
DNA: TGTGCCAGCAGTGGGGGACAGGGCTACAATCAGCCCCAGCATTTT
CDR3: CASSGGQGYNQPQHF

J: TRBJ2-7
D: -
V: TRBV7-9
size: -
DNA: TGTGCCAGCAGCTTAGGGACAGCCTACGAGCAGTACTTC
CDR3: CASSLGTAYEQYF

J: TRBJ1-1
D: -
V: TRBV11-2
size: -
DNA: TGTGCCAGCAGCTTGTCCCTAACAGGGTTAGAAGCTTTCTTT
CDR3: CASSLSLTGLEAFF

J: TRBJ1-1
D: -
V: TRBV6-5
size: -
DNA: TGTGCCAGCAGTTACTCGTCAGGATCCACTGAAGCTTTCTTT
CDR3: CASSYSSGSTEAFF

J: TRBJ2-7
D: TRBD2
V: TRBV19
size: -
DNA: TGTGCCAGTAAGGTCCGGGGGGAGGGCCCGATGGACGAGCAGTACTTC
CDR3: CASKVRGEGPMDEQYF

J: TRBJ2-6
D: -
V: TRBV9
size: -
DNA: TGTGCCAGCAGCACTAGTGGCTCTGGGGCCAACGTCCTGACTTTC
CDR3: CASSTSGSGANVLTF

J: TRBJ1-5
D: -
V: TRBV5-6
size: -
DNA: TGTGCCAGCAGCCAGGGCGATCAGCCCCAGCATTTT
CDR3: CASSQGDQPQHF

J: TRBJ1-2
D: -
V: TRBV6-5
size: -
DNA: TGTGCCAGCATTCCGGGGTACCCTTCTAACTATGGCTACACCTTC
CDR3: CASIPGYPSNYGYTF

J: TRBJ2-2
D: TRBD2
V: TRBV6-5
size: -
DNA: TGTGCCAGCAGTTTAGCGGGGGGAGGTCCCGGGGAGCTGTTTTTT
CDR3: CASSLAGGGPGELFF

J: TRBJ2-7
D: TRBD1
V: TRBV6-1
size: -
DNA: TGTGCCAGCAGTTCCCTCCGGGACAGGGGCGACGAGCAGTACTTC
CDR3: CASSSLRDRGDEQYF

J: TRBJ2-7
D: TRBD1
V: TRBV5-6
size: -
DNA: TGTGCCAGCAGCTTTTTTGTGTACGGGACAGTGACTTACGAGCAGTACTTC
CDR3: CASSFFVYGTVTYEQYF